This T cell receptor beta chain comes out of a study of T cells of healthy individuals. TCRdb re-called the 5' RACE reads with MiXCR, one entry per CDR3 protein. The sample holds about 96,000 distinct CDR3 sequences, roughly a sixth seen once. The CDR3 extends over 16 amino acids. Looked up from germline, CDR1 is MNHEY and CDR2 is SVGEGT. This clonotype has only one observation. One end of the junction varies from germline; a read error may be responsible. This TCR was sampled from a human donor in good health. This chain links TRBV6-2 or TRBV6-3 with TRBJ2-2; D remains unclear. CDR3 loop: CASGYSAPGDTGELFF. Written as DNA, the CDR3 is TGTGCCAGCGGTTACTCGGCACCTGGGGACACCGGGGAGCTGTTTTTT.